This T cell receptor beta chain is from a study of tumor and adjacent non-tumor tissue in lung cancer. TCRbeta libraries were built with three rounds of nested PCR, modified from ARM-PCR. MiXCR, run by TCRdb on the multiplex PCR reads, gives a single entry per CDR3 protein. Of fewer than 120,000 distinct CDR3 sequences listed, approximately 87% are singletons. RNA was extracted from bulk tissue without any cell sorting. Newly diagnosed lung cancer patients had thoracic surgery in China, August–late 2014, without prior chemotherapy. With regard to this clonotype: The antigen is unknown.

The V and J ends lost 2 bases and 8 bases respectively, with 12 bases between them. CDR1 is LGHNA and CDR2 is YSLEER in the germline V gene. The CDR3 is made up of 14 amino acids. Study conclusions and caveats: Tumor TCR diversity, when higher, was linked to shorter survival. Normal lung showed higher cumulative top 100 clone frequency than tumor. Compared with tumor, normal lung showed significantly lower TCR diversity.

The sequenced sample consisted of lung tumor tissue. The source of this sequence is a man in his 70s with non-small cell lung cancer. V and J are TRBV4-3 and TRBJ1-4; D call uncertain. In DNA, the CDR3 is TGCGCCAGCAGCCAATTCAGTCGTCACGAAAAACTGTTTTTT. It translates to CASSQFSRHEKLFF.